This TCR beta chain was identified in a study of control samples from healthy donors and cancer patients. Trimming left V 7 bases short and J 0 bases short, with 10 bases between. The CDR3 length is 14 residues. Germline CDR1 ENHRY, CDR2 SYGVKD. Produced via immunoSEQ multiplex PCR; TCRdb's table is partial and in-frame only. The table includes 100,000 to 150,000 clones, roughly 87% detected once. The chain joins TRBV10-3 to TRBJ1-5; tentatively, D is TRBD1 (5 bases). The sequenced material came from blood. The sequence was collected from a man between 18 and 29 years old in good health. The CDR3 sequence is CAIKDINSNQPQHF. CDR3 nucleotides: TGTGCCATCAAGGACATAAATAGCAATCAGCCCCAGCATTTT.